A single sample is the source of the 30 T cell receptor beta chains below, sequenced in a study of T cell responses to AZD1222 COVID-19 vaccine. Libraries were prepared by immunoSEQ multiplex PCR; TCRdb keeps only in-frame clonotypes and omits some of them. In the table there are about 45,000 clones, around 80% of which are singletons. The sequenced sample was peripheral blood, obtained 28 days after the second dose of the MenACWY control vaccine. Receptors were obtained from an adult who received the MenACWY meningococcal vaccine as a control.

The chain employs TRBV28 and TRBJ1-5; no clear D gene. V was clipped by 0 bases and J by 7 bases, with 7 bases between them. This CDR3 is built from 13 residues. Germline V CDR1 and CDR2: MDHEN, SYDVKM. CDR3 coding DNA: TGTGCCAGCAGTTTATGGGGTGGCCAGCCCCAGCATTTT. Translation gives CASSLWGGQPQHF.

The genes are TRBV5-6 and TRBJ1-1; D gene uncertain. Germline V gene data show CDR1 as SGHDT and CDR2 as YYEEEE. The length of the CDR3 is 14 residues. V gave up 1 base and J gave up 1 base, with 8 bases separating them. The CDR3, as DNA: TGTGCCAGCAGCTTGAGGTGGGGGAACACTGAAGCTTTCTTT. Its translation is CASSLRWGNTEAFF.

This chain uses TRBV4-1 with TRBJ2-1; D might be TRBD1 (5 bases). Trimming pared 0 bases from V and 2 bases from J, leaving 14 bases between. The CDR3 is 17 residues long. Germline values: CDR1 MGHRA, CDR2 YSYEKL. The CDR3 nucleotides are TGCGCCAGCAGCCAAGAAACAACAGGTAGACCCTACAATGAGCAGTTCTTC. Translation: CASSQETTGRPYNEQFF.

This clone was seen only a few times. V is TRBV5-1 and J is TRBJ2-5; D may be TRBD1 or TRBD2 (7 bases each). CDR1 is SGHRS, CDR2 YFSETQ, per germline. V was clipped by 7 bases and J by 3 bases, with 22 bases between them. The CDR3 is 16 residues long. The CDR3 here is CASRGRGRGGEETQYF. In DNA form, the CDR3 reads TGCGCCAGCCGCGGGCGGGGGCGAGGGGGCGAAGAGACCCAGTACTTC.

The rearrangement joins TRBV5-1 to TRBJ1-4; D unresolved. CDR3 length: 14 amino acids. The V and J ends lost 2 bases and 4 bases respectively, with 9 bases between them. The V gene's germline CDR1 is SGHRS and CDR2 YFSETQ. The CDR3 nucleotides read TGCGCCAGCAGCTTAAGGTCCGATAATGAAAAACTGTTTTTT. Residues: CASSLRSDNEKLFF.

The V gene is TRBV28, the J gene TRBJ1-5; D unclear. Germline values: CDR1 MDHEN, CDR2 SYDVKM. The CDR3 covers 15 residues. Trimming took 3 bases from V and 2 from J, leaving 11 bases between them. The CDR3 spells CASSLISGRNQPQHF. CDR3 nucleotide sequence: TGTGCCAGCAGTTTGATTTCAGGTCGCAATCAGCCCCAGCATTTT.

This clone was counted a single time. V is TRBV6-5 and J is TRBJ1-1; 8 bases agree with TRBD1. CDR3 length: 14 residues. The germline V gene has CDR1 MNHEY and CDR2 SVGAGI. V lost 6 bases, J lost 4 bases, and 7 bases stayed unmatched. This chain's CDR3 is CASSRQGSGTEAFF. The DNA for the CDR3 is TGTGCCAGCAGCCGACAGGGGAGTGGCACTGAAGCTTTCTTT.

The rearrangement links TRBV15 to TRBJ1-6, with D tentatively TRBD1 (6 bases). Germline assignment: CDR1 LNHNV and CDR2 YYDKDF (reference sequence). Deletions cut 0 bases from V and 0 bases from J, with 12 bases between. This CDR3 comprises 18 residues. CDR3 bases: TGTGCCACCAGCAGAGAAGCACAGGGCAGCTCCTATAATTCACCCCTCCACTTT. It yields the protein CATSREAQGSSYNSPLHF.

The chain couples TRBV30 to TRBJ2-2, with TRBD1 as a possible D gene (6 bases). Per germline, CDR1 GTSNPN and CDR2 SVGIG (reference sequence). V lost 7 bases and J 3 bases, leaving 9 bases between the germline ends. The CDR3 is 12 residues long. DNA for the CDR3: TGTGCCTTACAGGGAGACACCGGGGAGCTGTTTTTT. Amino acids: CALQGDTGELFF. Using reference TRBV30 and TRBJ2-2 for the parts outside the CDR3, the full variable domain is SQTIHQWPATLVQPVGSPLSLECTVEGTSNPNLYWYRQAAGRGLQLLFYSVGIGQISSEVPQNLSASRPQDRQFILSSKKLLLSDSGFYLCALQGDTGELFFGEGSRLTVL.

This clone was detected a few times. The chain joins TRBV5-1 to TRBJ2-3; D gene unclear. Germline V gene data show CDR1 as SGHRS and CDR2 as YFSETQ. V was pared by 6 bases and J by 4 bases, with 15 bases between. The CDR3 length is 14 residues. The CDR3, as DNA: TGCGCCAGCATAGACGGTGTTGGTTCAGATACGCAGTATTTT. This gives the protein CASIDGVGSDTQYF.

This clone was observed a single time. The V call is TRBV2, the J call TRBJ2-5; 15 bases fit TRBD2. The length of the CDR3 is 18 residues. With 3 bases clipped from V and 2 bases from J, the junction kept 7 bases outside the gene matches. Germline V gives CDR1 SNHLY, CDR2 FYNNEI. The CDR3 bases are TGTGCCAGCAGTGAGCCAGGACTAGCGGGAGGGTTACAAGAGACCCAGTACTTC. This sequence encodes CASSEPGLAGGLQETQYF.

The rearrangement joins TRBV5-1 to TRBJ2-7; D might be TRBD2 (6 bases). This CDR3 contains 16 residues. V dropped 2 bases and J dropped 4 bases, with 19 bases sitting between them. Germline V gives CDR1 SGHRS, CDR2 YFSETQ. CDR3 DNA: TGCGCCAGCAGCTTCTTGGAGGGCAGTGGAAGATACGAGCAGTACTTC. Residues: CASSFLEGSGRYEQYF.

The sample holds a few counts of this clone. This chain joins TRBV28 and TRBJ2-7; 9 bases fit TRBD2. Trimming at V came to 2 bases and at J to 7 bases, leaving 9 bases not matched to a gene. This CDR3 is 15 amino acids long. In germline, CDR1 is MDHEN, CDR2 SYDVKM. For the CDR3, the DNA is TGTGCCAGCAGTTTAACTAGCGGGCCCAGGCGGGAGCAGTACTTC. Amino acid sequence: CASSLTSGPRREQYF.

The CDR3 DNA reads TGTGCCAGTTCTCCCCCGGGACAGGGGGCTATGGAGACCCAGTACTTC. This codes for CASSPPGQGAMETQYF. The chain is built from TRBV19 and TRBJ2-5, with 12 bases fitting TRBD1. The V gene's germline CDR1 is LNHDA and CDR2 SQIVND (reference sequence). J was trimmed by 5 bases and V by 8 bases; bases with no gene match: 12. The CDR3 sequence is 16 residues long.

J is TRBJ1-3 and V is TRBV25-1; D remains ambiguous. The V gene's germline CDR1 is MGHDK and CDR2 SYGVNS. CDR3 length: 17 amino acids. V lost 0 bases and J lost 1, with 13 bases in between. CDR3 in DNA: TGTGCCAGCAGTGAATACCCCACCGGAGATTCTGGAAACACCATATATTTT. Protein: CASSEYPTGDSGNTIYF.

This clone was detected only once. The CDR3 region is CASSLGQGSTDTQYF. As DNA, the CDR3 is TGCGCCAGCAGCTTGGGACAGGGTAGTACAGATACGCAGTATTTT. V gene TRBV5-1 combines with J gene TRBJ2-3, with 7 bases identical to TRBD1. V was pared by 0 bases and J by 3 bases, with 4 bases of the junction left unmatched. Germline values: CDR1 SGHRS, CDR2 YFSETQ. CDR3 length: 15 residues.

The rearrangement uses TRBV27 and TRBJ1-5, with unresolved D. The CDR3 totals 16 residues. V was trimmed by 5 bases and J by 3 bases, leaving 17 bases between them. Germline V gene lookup returns CDR1 MNHEY and CDR2 SMNVEV (reference sequence). Here the CDR3 reads CASSEFWRRDNQPQHF. In DNA form, the CDR3 reads TGTGCCAGCAGTGAATTTTGGCGACGGGACAATCAGCCCCAGCATTTT.

The gene calls are TRBV4-2 and TRBJ2-7; TRBD1 is a possible D gene (5 bases). CDR3 length: 13 amino acids. The V gene's germline CDR1 is LGHNA and CDR2 YNFKEQ. V was trimmed by 0 bases and J by 7 bases, leaving 10 bases between them. The CDR3 is CASSQDAKGEQYF. The DNA of the CDR3 is TGTGCCAGCAGCCAAGACGCTAAGGGGGAGCAGTACTTC.

The chain is built from TRBV6-5 and TRBJ2-3, with 11 nucleotides matching TRBD2. Germline CDR1 MNHEY, CDR2 SVGAGI. V gave up 6 bases and J gave up 5 bases; unmatched junction bases: 4. CDR3 length equals 14 residues. The CDR3 sequence: CASRLAGGEDTQYF. The CDR3 region has the DNA TGTGCCAGCAGATTAGCGGGAGGGGAAGATACGCAGTATTTT.

This chain connects TRBV6-5 to TRBJ1-1; maybe TRBD1 (5 bases). Trimming removed 5 bases from V and 0 bases from J, with 10 bases in between. This CDR3 is built from 14 residues. In germline, CDR1 is MNHEY, CDR2 SVGAGI. The CDR3 loop reads CASSPGGMNTEAFF. The CDR3, as DNA: TGTGCCAGCAGTCCCGGGGGAATGAACACTGAAGCTTTCTTT.

The rearrangement links TRBV7-2 to TRBJ1-2; maybe TRBD1 (5 bases). Germline CDR1 is SGHTA and CDR2 is FQGNSA. The CDR3 loop spans 14 amino acids. Trimming pared 3 bases from V and 8 bases from J, leaving 16 bases between. The CDR3 is CASSFRDPRRGYTF. CDR3 bases: TGTGCCAGCAGCTTCCGGGACCCTCGTAGGGGCTACACCTTC.

The V and J genes are TRBV6-5 and TRBJ1-5; D remains unclear. The CDR3 runs 15 residues. Per germline, CDR1 MNHEY and CDR2 SVGAGI. The germline V and J ends were trimmed by 6 bases and 3 bases, with 15 bases remaining between them. The CDR3 nucleotides are TGTGCCAGCAGAAATCCGGGATTCCTCAATCAGCCCCAGCATTTT. It is translated as CASRNPGFLNQPQHF.

The V and J genes are TRBV7-9 and TRBJ1-2; D may be TRBD1 (5 bases). The germline V and J ends were trimmed by 4 bases and 7 bases, with 19 bases remaining between them. This CDR3 spans 15 amino acids. The germline gives CDR1 SEHNR, CDR2 FQNEAQ (reference sequence). The CDR3 protein is CASSSNLRDPRGYTF. DNA of the CDR3: TGTGCCAGCAGCTCAAATCTCCGGGACCCACGTGGCTACACCTTC.

The chain employs TRBV7-8 and TRBJ1-1, with 7 nucleotides matching TRBD1. The CDR3 is 14 residues long. V gave up 2 bases and J gave up 5 bases; unmatched junction bases: 5. The germline V gene has CDR1 SGHVS and CDR2 FQNEAQ. CDR3: CASSLSYRGTEAFF. CDR3 sequence (DNA): TGTGCCAGCAGCTTAAGCTACAGGGGTACTGAAGCTTTCTTT.

This clone was seen only once. A junction boundary mismatches the germline segment, possibly from a read error. The gene calls are TRBV13 and TRBJ2-5; the D gene could be TRBD1 or TRBD2 (7 bases each). CDR1 and CDR2 (germline): PRHDT, FYEKMQ (reference sequence). This CDR3 has 14 amino acids. In DNA, the CDR3 is TGTGCCAGCAGCCAGGGGGGGATGAGAGAGCCCCAGTACTTC. Translated: CASSQGGMREPQYF.

V usage is TRBV5-1 and J usage is TRBJ2-1; 14 bases match TRBD2. The CDR3 is 17 residues long. From germline, CDR1 is SGHRS and CDR2 YFSETQ. Losses at the gene ends were 4 bases for V and 1 base for J; bases not matched to a gene: 4. The CDR3, as DNA: TGCGCCAGCAGCCGACTAGCGGGGGGGACTTCCTACAATGAGCAGTTCTTC. Encoded protein: CASSRLAGGTSYNEQFF.

By sample fraction, this clone is large. The CDR3 here is CASSLEKTGSYGYTF. Here the CDR3 DNA reads TGTGCCAGCAGCTTGGAAAAGACAGGGAGCTATGGCTACACCTTC. V is TRBV5-4 and J is TRBJ1-2, with TRBD1 matching 7 bases. The germline V gene has CDR1 SGHNT and CDR2 YYREEE (reference sequence). The V gene end was trimmed by 0 bases and the J gene end by 4 bases; junction bases not matched to a gene: 6. This CDR3 is built from 15 residues.

The V and J genes are TRBV5-1 and TRBJ2-1; D call uncertain. Germline CDR1 and CDR2: SGHRS and YFSETQ. V was cut by 4 bases and J by 5 bases, with 4 bases left in between. CDR3 length: 11 amino acids. The CDR3 is CASSPDNEQFF. The CDR3 nucleotides are TGCGCCAGCAGCCCCGACAATGAGCAGTTCTTC.

The chain carries TRBV13 and TRBJ2-6; D call uncertain. Germline CDR1 and CDR2: PRHDT and FYEKMQ (reference sequence). The V gene lost 3 bases and the J gene lost 0 bases, with 6 bases spanning the gap. This CDR3 region has 15 residues. CDR3 amino acids: CASSFLRSGANVLTF. The CDR3 DNA follows: TGTGCCAGCAGCTTCCTCCGCTCTGGGGCCAACGTCCTGACTTTC.

The CDR3 protein is CASSAGTHSAETQYF. The CDR3 region has the DNA TGTGCCAGCAGCGCCGGGACCCACTCGGCGGAGACCCAGTACTTC. This rearrangement joins TRBV9 to TRBJ2-5; the D call may be TRBD1 or TRBD2 (5 bases each). Trimming took off 3 bases at V and 5 bases at J, with 17 bases between the two ends. Germline assignment: CDR1 SGDLS and CDR2 YYNGEE. The CDR3 extends over 15 amino acids.